This T cell receptor beta chain was retrieved from a study of CD8 T cells in Susac syndrome. RNA was extracted with the RNeasy kit, and a quantity of about 0.45 to 1 ug was reverse transcribed using random hexamers. The CDR3 of TCR beta was amplified by immunoSEQ multiplex PCR across 54 Vbeta and 13 Jbeta. TCRdb recomputed calls from the immunoSEQ multiplex PCR reads with MiXCR, one row per CDR3 protein. The sample lists about 210,000 distinct CDR3 sequences, 95% occurring once. Sequencing targeted TCR beta in T cells from blood (CD8+ and CD4+). The patients who served as multiple sclerosis controls were treatment-naive and had stable or active relapsing-remitting disease that fulfilled the revised McDonald criteria. Isolation of CD8+ and CD4+ T cells was performed negatively, whereas enrichment of TEMRA cells was done by FACS. The sequenced sample was CD4+ T cells from PBMCs. The sequence came from a human donor with multiple sclerosis.

CDR3 region: CSARAGGNGYTF. Written as DNA, the CDR3 is TGCAGTGCTAGAGCGGGGGGAAATGGCTACACCTTC. The rearrangement uses TRBV20-1 and TRBJ1-2, with D perhaps TRBD1 (5 bases). Trimming pared 1 base from V and 6 bases from J, leaving 9 bases between. CDR1 is DFQATT and CDR2 is SNEGSKA in the germline V gene (reference sequence). The CDR3 sequence is 12 residues long.